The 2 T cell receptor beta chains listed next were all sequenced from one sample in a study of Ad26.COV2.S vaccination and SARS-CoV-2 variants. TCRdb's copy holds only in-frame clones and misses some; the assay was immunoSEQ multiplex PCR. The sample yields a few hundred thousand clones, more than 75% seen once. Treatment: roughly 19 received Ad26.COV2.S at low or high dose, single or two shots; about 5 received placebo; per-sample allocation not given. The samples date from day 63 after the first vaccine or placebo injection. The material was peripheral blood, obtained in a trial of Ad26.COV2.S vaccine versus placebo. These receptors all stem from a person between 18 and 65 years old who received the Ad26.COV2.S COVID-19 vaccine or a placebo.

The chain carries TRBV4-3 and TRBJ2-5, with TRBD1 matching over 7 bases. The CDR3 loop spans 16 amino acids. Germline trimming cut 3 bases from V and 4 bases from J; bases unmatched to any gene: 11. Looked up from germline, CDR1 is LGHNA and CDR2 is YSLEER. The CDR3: CASSQKFKGGGETQYF. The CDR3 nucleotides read TGCGCCAGCAGCCAGAAGTTCAAAGGGGGCGGAGAGACCCAGTACTTC.

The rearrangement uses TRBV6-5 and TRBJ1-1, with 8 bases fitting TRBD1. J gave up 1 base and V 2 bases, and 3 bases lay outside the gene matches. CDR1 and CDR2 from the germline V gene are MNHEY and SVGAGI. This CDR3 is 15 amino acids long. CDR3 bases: TGTGCCAGCAGTTACCAGGGACAGGCGAACACTGAAGCTTTCTTT. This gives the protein CASSYQGQANTEAFF.